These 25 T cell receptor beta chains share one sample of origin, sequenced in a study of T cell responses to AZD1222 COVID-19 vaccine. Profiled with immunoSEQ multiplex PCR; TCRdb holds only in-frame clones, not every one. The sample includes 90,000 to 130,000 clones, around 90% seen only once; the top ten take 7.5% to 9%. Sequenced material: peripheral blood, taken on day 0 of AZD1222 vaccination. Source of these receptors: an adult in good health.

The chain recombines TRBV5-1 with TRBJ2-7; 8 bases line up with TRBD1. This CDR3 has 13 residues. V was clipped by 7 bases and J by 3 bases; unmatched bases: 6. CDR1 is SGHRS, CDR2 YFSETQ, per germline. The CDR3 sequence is CASGRTGGYEQYF. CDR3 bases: TGCGCCAGCGGACGTACAGGGGGCTACGAGCAGTACTTC.

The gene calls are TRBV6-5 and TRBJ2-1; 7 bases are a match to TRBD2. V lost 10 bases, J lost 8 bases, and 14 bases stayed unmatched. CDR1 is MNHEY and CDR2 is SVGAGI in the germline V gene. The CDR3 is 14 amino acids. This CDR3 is CATGRGTNPDEQFF. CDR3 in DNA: TGTGCCACCGGCCGGGGGACTAATCCCGATGAGCAGTTCTTC.

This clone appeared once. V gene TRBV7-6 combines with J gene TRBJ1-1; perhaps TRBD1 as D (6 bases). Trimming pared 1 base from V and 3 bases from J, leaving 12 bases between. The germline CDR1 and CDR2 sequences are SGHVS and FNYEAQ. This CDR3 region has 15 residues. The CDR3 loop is CASSLEPYRDTEAFF. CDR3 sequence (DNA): TGTGCCAGCAGCTTAGAACCCTACAGGGACACTGAAGCTTTCTTT.

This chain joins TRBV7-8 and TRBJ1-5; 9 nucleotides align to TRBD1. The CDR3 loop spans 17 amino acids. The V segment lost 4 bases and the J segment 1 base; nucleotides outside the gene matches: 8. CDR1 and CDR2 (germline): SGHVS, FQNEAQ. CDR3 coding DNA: TGTGCCAGCAGCTCCATTTTCGACAGGGGGAGCAATCAGCCCCAGCATTTT. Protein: CASSSIFDRGSNQPQHF.

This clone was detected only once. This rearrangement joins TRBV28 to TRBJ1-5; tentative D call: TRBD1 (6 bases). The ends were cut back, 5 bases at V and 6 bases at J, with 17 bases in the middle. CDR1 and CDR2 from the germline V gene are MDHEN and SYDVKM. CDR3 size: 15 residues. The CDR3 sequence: CASSKDTGLRQPQHF. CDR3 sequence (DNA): TGTGCCAGCAGTAAAGATACAGGGTTGCGTCAGCCCCAGCATTTT.

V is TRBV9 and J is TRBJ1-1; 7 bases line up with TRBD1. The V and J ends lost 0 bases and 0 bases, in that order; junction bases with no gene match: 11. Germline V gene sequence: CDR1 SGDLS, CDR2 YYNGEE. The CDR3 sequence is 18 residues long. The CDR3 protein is CASSVDPDRLRMNTEAFF. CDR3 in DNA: TGTGCCAGCAGCGTAGACCCGGACAGGTTGAGAATGAACACTGAAGCTTTCTTT. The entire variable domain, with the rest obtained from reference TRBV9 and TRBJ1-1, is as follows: DSGVTQTPKHLITATGQRVTLRCSPRSGDLSVYWYQQSLDQGLQFLIQYYNGEERAKGNILERFSAQQFPDLHSELNLSSLELGDSALYFCASSVDPDRLRMNTEAFFGQGTRLTVV.

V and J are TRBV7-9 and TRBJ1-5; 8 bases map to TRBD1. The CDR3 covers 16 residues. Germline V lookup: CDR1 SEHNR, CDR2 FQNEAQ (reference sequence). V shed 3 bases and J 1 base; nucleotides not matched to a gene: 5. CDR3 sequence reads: CASSFSDRGSNQPQHF. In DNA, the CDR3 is TGTGCCAGCAGCTTCTCAGACAGGGGCAGCAATCAGCCCCAGCATTTT.

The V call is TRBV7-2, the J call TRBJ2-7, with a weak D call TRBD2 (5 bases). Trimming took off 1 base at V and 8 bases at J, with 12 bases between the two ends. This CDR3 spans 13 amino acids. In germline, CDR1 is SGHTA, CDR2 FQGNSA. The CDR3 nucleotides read TGTGCCAGCAGCTTAGTCGAGGGTGGGAAGCAGTACTTC. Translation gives CASSLVEGGKQYF.

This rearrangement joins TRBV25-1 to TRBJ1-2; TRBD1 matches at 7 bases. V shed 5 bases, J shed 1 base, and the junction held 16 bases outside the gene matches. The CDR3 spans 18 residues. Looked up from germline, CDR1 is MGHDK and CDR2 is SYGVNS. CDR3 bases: TGTGCCAGCAGTTCCGATGGAGGGGGCCACATTTTTAACTATGGCTACACCTTC. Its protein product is CASSSDGGGHIFNYGYTF.

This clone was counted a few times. The CDR3: CASSFLGTPGEYGYTF. CDR3 in DNA: TGCGCCAGCAGCTTCTTAGGGACACCCGGAGAATATGGCTACACCTTC. This chain joins TRBV5-1 and TRBJ1-2; tentatively, D is TRBD1 (6 bases). Trimming cost V 2 bases and J 5 bases, with 19 bases left between them. In germline, CDR1 is SGHRS, CDR2 YFSETQ. This CDR3 has 16 amino acids.

CDR3 amino acids: CASSRIGTNEKLFF. CDR3 sequence (DNA): TGTGCCAGCAGTAGAATTGGGACTAATGAAAAACTGTTTTTT. The V call is TRBV27, the J call TRBJ1-4; no firm D call. Deletions cut 5 bases from V and 2 bases from J, with 9 bases between. Germline CDR1 reads MNHEY; CDR2 reads SMNVEV (reference sequence). The length of the CDR3 is 14 residues. The full variable domain, in which reference TRBV27 and TRBJ1-4 provide the parts outside the CDR3, is EAQVTQNPRYLITVTGKKLTVTCSQNMNHEYMSWYRQDPGLGLRQIYYSMNVEVTDKGDVPEGYKVSRKEKRNFPLILESPSPNQTSLYFCASSRIGTNEKLFFGSGTQLSVL.

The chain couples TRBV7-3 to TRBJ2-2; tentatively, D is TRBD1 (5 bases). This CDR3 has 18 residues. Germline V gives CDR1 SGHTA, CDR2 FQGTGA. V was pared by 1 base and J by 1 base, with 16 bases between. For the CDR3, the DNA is TGTGCCAGCAGCTTAAAGCATAGACTCGGACAGAACACCGGGGAGCTGTTTTTT. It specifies CASSLKHRLGQNTGELFF.

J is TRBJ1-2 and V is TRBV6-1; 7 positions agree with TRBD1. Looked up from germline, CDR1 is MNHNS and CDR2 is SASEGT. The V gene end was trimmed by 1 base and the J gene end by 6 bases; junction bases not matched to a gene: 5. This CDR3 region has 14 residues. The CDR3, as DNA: TGTGCCAGCAGTGAAGACAGGGGTTTTAATGGCTACACCTTC. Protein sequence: CASSEDRGFNGYTF.

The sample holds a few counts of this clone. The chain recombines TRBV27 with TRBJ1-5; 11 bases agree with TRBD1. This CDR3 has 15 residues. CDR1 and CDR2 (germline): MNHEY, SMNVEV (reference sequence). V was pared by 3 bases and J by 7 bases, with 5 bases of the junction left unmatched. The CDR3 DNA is TGTGCCAGCAGTTTTGGGACAGGGGGAGGCCAGCCCCAGCATTTT. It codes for CASSFGTGGGQPQHF.

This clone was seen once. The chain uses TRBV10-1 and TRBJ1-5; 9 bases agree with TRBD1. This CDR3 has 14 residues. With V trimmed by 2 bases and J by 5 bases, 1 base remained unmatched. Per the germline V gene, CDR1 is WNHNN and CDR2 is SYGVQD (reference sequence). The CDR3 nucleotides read TGCGCCAGCAGTGAGGGACAGGGGCATCAGCCCCAGCATTTT. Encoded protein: CASSEGQGHQPQHF.

The CDR3 DNA is TGCGCCAGTGGGGAGGGACTAGCGTTCTACGAGCAGTACTTC. Translated: CASGEGLAFYEQYF. The V and J genes are TRBV5-1 and TRBJ2-7; 10 bases fit TRBD2. The V and J ends lost 8 bases and 3 bases, in that order; junction bases with no gene match: 8. The CDR3 has 14 residues. Germline V gene sequence: CDR1 SGHRS, CDR2 YFSETQ.

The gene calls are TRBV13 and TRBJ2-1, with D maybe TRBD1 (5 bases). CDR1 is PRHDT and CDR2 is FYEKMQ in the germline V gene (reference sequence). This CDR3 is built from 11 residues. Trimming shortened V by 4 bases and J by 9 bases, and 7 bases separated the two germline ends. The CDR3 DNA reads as TGTGCCAGCAGCTCAGGGTTTGAGCAGTTCTTC. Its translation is CASSSGFEQFF. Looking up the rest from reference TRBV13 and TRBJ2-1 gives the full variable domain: AAGVIQSPRHLIKEKRETATLKCYPIPRHDTVYWYQQGPGQDPQFLISFYEKMQSDKGSIPDRFSAQQFSDYHSELNMSSLELGDSALYFCASSSGFEQFFGPGTRLTVL.

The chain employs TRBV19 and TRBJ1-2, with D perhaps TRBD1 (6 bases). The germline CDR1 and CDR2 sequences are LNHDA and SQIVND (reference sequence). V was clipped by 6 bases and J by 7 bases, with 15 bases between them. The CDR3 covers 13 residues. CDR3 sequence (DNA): TGTGCCAGTAGCCCTACAGGGACGGGTGGCTACACCTTC. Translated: CASSPTGTGGYTF.

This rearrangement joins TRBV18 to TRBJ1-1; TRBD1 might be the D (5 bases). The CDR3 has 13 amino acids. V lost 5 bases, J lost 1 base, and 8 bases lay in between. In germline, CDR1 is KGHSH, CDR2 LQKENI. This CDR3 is CASSGGRNTEAFF. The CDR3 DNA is TGTGCCAGCTCAGGGGGGAGGAACACTGAAGCTTTCTTT.

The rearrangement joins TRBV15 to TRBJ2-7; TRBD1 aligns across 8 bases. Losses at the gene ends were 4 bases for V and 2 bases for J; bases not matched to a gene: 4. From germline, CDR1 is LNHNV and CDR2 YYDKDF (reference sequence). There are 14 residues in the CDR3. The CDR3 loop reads CATSIDRGPYEQYF. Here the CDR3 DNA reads TGTGCCACCAGCATTGACAGGGGTCCCTACGAGCAGTACTTC. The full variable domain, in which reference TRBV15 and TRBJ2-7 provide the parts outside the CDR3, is DAMVIQNPRYQVTQFGKPVTLSCSQTLNHNVMYWYQQKSSQAPKLLFHYYDKDFNNEADTPDNFQSRRPNTSFCFLDIRSPGLGDTAMYLCATSIDRGPYEQYFGPGTRLTVT.

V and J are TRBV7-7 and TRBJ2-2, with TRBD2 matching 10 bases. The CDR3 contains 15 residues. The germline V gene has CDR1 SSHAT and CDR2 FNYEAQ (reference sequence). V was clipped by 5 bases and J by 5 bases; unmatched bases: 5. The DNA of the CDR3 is TGTGCCAGCAGCCCGCTAGCGGGGGCGACCGGGGAGCTGTTTTTT. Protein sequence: CASSPLAGATGELFF.

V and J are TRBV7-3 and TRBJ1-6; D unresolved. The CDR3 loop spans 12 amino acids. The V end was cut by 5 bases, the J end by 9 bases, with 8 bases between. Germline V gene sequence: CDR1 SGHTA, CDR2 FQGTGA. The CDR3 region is CASSTQSSPLHF. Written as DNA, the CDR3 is TGTGCCAGCAGCACTCAGAGTTCACCCCTCCACTTT. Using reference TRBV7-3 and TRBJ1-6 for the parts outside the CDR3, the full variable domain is GAGVSQTPSNKVTEKGKYVELRCDPISGHTALYWYRQSLGQGPEFLIYFQGTGAADDSGLPNDRFFAVRPEGSVSTLKIQRTERGDSAVYLCASSTQSSPLHFGNGTRLTVT.

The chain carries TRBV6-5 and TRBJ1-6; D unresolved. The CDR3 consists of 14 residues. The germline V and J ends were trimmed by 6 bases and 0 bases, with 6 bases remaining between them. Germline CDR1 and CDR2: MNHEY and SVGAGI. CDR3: CASRESSYNSPLHF. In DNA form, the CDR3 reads TGTGCCAGCAGGGAGAGCTCCTATAATTCACCCCTCCACTTT.

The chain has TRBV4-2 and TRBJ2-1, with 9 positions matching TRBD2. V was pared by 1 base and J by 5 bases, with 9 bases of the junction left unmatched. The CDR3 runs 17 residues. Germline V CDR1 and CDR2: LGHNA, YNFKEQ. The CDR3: CASSQGPGLAGHNEQFF. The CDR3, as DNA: TGTGCCAGCAGCCAAGGCCCCGGCCTAGCGGGGCACAATGAGCAGTTCTTC.

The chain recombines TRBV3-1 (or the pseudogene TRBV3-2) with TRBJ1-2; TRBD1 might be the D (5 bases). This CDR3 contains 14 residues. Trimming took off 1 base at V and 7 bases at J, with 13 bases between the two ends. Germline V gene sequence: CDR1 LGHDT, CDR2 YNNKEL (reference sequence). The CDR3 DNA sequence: TGTGCCAGCAGCCAAGTGGTCCGGGGCTTTGGCTACACCTTC. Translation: CASSQVVRGFGYTF.